Presented here are 18 T cell receptor beta chains from one specimen sequenced in a study of T cell responses to AZD1222 COVID-19 vaccine listed by TCRdb under 2021. The sample's time point, from its label and the paper: baseline before first vaccination. Receptor amplification or capture employed the immunoSEQ multiplex PCR assay. What TCRdb holds here is the immuneACCESS table cut down to in-frame rearrangements. Part of the clones is not present; checked against another copy, under half of the missing clones reflect an unresolved V gene, and the others are unexplained. The sample yields around 58,000 clones; roughly four fifths were counted once. The ten largest clonotypes hold 10% of the sample. The sample consisted of peripheral blood, taken on day 0 of AZD1222 vaccination. These receptors all come from an adult in good health.

In DNA, the CDR3 is TGTGCCAGCTCACAGGGAGGGGCTGAAAAACTGTTTTTT. This translates into CASSQGGAEKLFF. The chain employs TRBV18 and TRBJ1-4; D is perhaps TRBD1 (5 bases). V was pared by 4 bases and J by 7 bases, with 10 bases between. Germline CDR1 is KGHSH and CDR2 is LQKENI. This CDR3 is built from 13 residues.

This chain links TRBV11-2 with TRBJ2-3; D is possibly TRBD2 (5 bases). The CDR3 runs 14 residues. Looked up from germline, CDR1 is SGHAT and CDR2 is FQNNGV. Trimming cost V 7 bases and J 2 bases, with 13 bases left between them. CDR3 sequence: CASTPGFSTDTQYF. The CDR3, as DNA: TGTGCCAGCACCCCGGGATTTTCCACAGATACGCAGTATTTT.

The sample holds one count of this clone. The rearrangement uses TRBV7-6 and TRBJ2-7, with TRBD2 matching 9 bases. Germline CDR1 reads SGHVS; CDR2 reads FNYEAQ. This CDR3 has 16 residues. Trimming removed 5 bases from V and 2 bases from J; junction bases left unmatched: 10. In DNA form, the CDR3 reads TGTGCCAGCAGCCCCACTGCGGGGGGGCCTCCCTACGAGCAGTACTTC. This gives the protein CASSPTAGGPPYEQYF.

The chain recombines TRBV6-6 with TRBJ2-7; a possible D gene is TRBD2 (6 bases). The CDR3 loop spans 14 amino acids. CDR1 MNHNY and CDR2 SVGAGI come from the germline V gene (reference sequence). V gave up 7 bases and J gave up 3 bases, with 16 bases separating them. CDR3 in amino acids: CASMGSGVGYEQYF. The CDR3 DNA is TGTGCCAGCATGGGTTCGGGGGTCGGCTACGAGCAGTACTTC.

This chain joins TRBV27 and TRBJ1-6; D possibly corresponds to TRBD1 (5 bases). CDR3 size: 15 residues. The germline CDR1 and CDR2 sequences are MNHEY and SMNVEV (reference sequence). The V end lost 3 bases, the J end lost 6 bases, and 12 bases lay between the germline ends. The DNA for the CDR3 is TGTGCCAGCAGTTTCGGCGGGGCTCCTAATTCACCCCTCCACTTT. It translates to CASSFGGAPNSPLHF.

This chain links TRBV10-3 with TRBJ1-2, with D perhaps matching TRBD1 (6 bases). The germline V gene has CDR1 ENHRY and CDR2 SYGVKD. The CDR3 has 13 residues. With 2 bases removed from V and 3 bases from J, the gap between germline ends came to 7 bases. The CDR3 loop is CAISETGYYGYTF. For the CDR3, the DNA is TGTGCCATCAGTGAGACAGGGTACTATGGCTACACCTTC.

The chain uses TRBV6-5 and TRBJ2-3; perhaps TRBD2 as D (6 bases). V lost 6 bases and J 0 bases, leaving 13 bases between the germline ends. Germline CDR1 and CDR2: MNHEY and SVGAGI. The CDR3 has 15 amino acids. The CDR3 is CASSSGGASTDTQYF. The CDR3 nucleotides are TGTGCCAGCAGCTCCGGAGGGGCCAGCACAGATACGCAGTATTTT.

The chain uses TRBV7-2 and TRBJ2-1; 8 bases map to TRBD1. J gave up 6 bases and V 6 bases, and 7 bases lay outside the gene matches. CDR1 and CDR2 from the germline V gene are SGHTA and FQGNSA. This CDR3 is 14 amino acids long. CDR3 nucleotide sequence: TGTGCCAGCAGGGGCGGGGACAGGCCCAATGAGCAGTTCTTC. This encodes CASRGGDRPNEQFF. The full variable domain, its missing parts supplied by reference TRBV7-2 and TRBJ2-1, is GAGVSQSPSNKVTEKGKDVELRCDPISGHTALYWYRQSLGQGLEFLIYFQGNSAPDKSGLPSDRFSAERTGGSVSTLTIQRTQQEDSAVYLCASRGGDRPNEQFFGPGTRLTVL.

This chain uses TRBV5-1 with TRBJ2-7; tentative D call: TRBD2 (5 bases). The CDR3 sequence is 12 residues long. V lost 0 bases, J lost 6 bases, and 7 bases lay in between. Germline CDR1 is SGHRS and CDR2 is YFSETQ. Here the CDR3 DNA reads TGCGCCAGCAGCTTGGGTCGGGGCGAGCAGTACTTC. This encodes CASSLGRGEQYF. Filled out from reference TRBV5-1 and TRBJ2-7, the complete variable domain reads KAGVTQTPRYLIKTRGQQVTLSCSPISGHRSVSWYQQTPGQGLQFLFEYFSETQRNKGNFPGRFSGRQFSNSRSEMNVSTLELGDSALYLCASSLGRGEQYFGPGTRLTVT.

This clone occurred a few times. The chain links TRBV6-2 or TRBV6-3 to TRBJ1-1, with D unclear. V lost 1 base and J lost 4, with 10 bases in between. Looked up from germline, CDR1 is MNHEY and CDR2 is SVGEGT. CDR3 size: 14 residues. CDR3 region: CASSYFGSGTEAFF. The CDR3 nucleotides read TGTGCCAGCAGTTACTTTGGTAGTGGCACTGAAGCTTTCTTT.

The J gene is TRBJ2-3, the V gene TRBV6-4; 7 nucleotides line up with TRBD2. The germline CDR1 and CDR2 sequences are MRHNA and SNTAGT. The CDR3 is 16 residues long. V was pared by 1 base and J by 0 bases, with 4 bases of the junction left unmatched. The DNA of the CDR3 is TGTGCCAGCAGTGACTGGGGGGGGACTAGCACAGATACGCAGTATTTT. Its protein product is CASSDWGGTSTDTQYF.

This chain uses TRBV28 with TRBJ1-2; possible D gene TRBD1, 5 bases. Germline values: CDR1 MDHEN, CDR2 SYDVKM. The ends were cut back, 11 bases at V and 0 bases at J, with 10 bases in the middle. This CDR3 is 12 amino acids long. The CDR3 DNA reads TGTGCCGGGACGGACGCTAACTATGGCTACACCTTC. Its translation: CAGTDANYGYTF.

The chain recombines TRBV29-1 with TRBJ1-2; 8 bases are a match to TRBD1. V was pared by 3 bases and J by 2 bases, with 2 bases of the junction left unmatched. The CDR3 totals 13 residues. Looked up from germline, CDR1 is SQVTM and CDR2 is ANQGSEA. CDR3 in DNA: TGCAGCGTTGATGACAGGGGCAACTATGGCTACACCTTC. Its protein is CSVDDRGNYGYTF.

V usage is TRBV27 and J usage is TRBJ1-2; D is possibly TRBD1 (6 bases). The length of the CDR3 is 14 residues. The V gene lost 5 bases and the J gene lost 3 bases, with 13 bases spanning the gap. CDR1 is MNHEY and CDR2 is SMNVEV in the germline V gene (reference sequence). The DNA of the CDR3 is TGTGCCAGCAGTCCTCGACAGGAGTACTATGGCTACACCTTC. This codes for CASSPRQEYYGYTF.

The gene calls are TRBV30 and TRBJ2-7; D gene ambiguous. Trimming shortened V by 0 bases and J by 5 bases, and 8 bases separated the two germline ends. CDR1 is GTSNPN, CDR2 SVGIG, per germline (reference sequence). The CDR3 sequence is 12 residues long. This CDR3 is CAWSVQRNEQYF. CDR3 coding DNA: TGTGCCTGGAGTGTACAGAGGAACGAGCAGTACTTC.

This clone has just one count. V usage is TRBV13 and J usage is TRBJ2-3, with 14 bases aligning to TRBD2. The V segment lost 5 bases and the J segment 0 bases; nucleotides outside the gene matches: 7. The germline V gene encodes CDR1 PRHDT and CDR2 FYEKMQ (reference sequence). The CDR3 runs 18 residues. This chain's CDR3 is CASSRLAGGPSSTDTQYF. The CDR3 coding sequence is TGTGCCAGCAGCAGACTAGCGGGGGGGCCCTCTAGCACAGATACGCAGTATTTT.

This clone has more than one count but fewer than ten. V is TRBV18 and J is TRBJ1-1; tentative D call: TRBD1 (5 bases). Germline CDR1 is KGHSH and CDR2 is LQKENI. CDR3 length equals 17 residues. The V gene lost 3 bases and the J gene lost 5 bases, with 22 bases spanning the gap. CDR3 bases: TGTGCCAGCTCACCTGCCGGGGCTATGGCAGGGAGGACTGAAGCTTTCTTT. Protein: CASSPAGAMAGRTEAFF.

The chain recombines TRBV12-3 or TRBV12-4 with TRBJ1-2, with TRBD1 as a possible D gene (5 bases). With 6 bases removed from V and 4 bases from J, the gap between germline ends came to 12 bases. The CDR3 spans 13 residues. This CDR3 reads CASSPSQVYGYTF. CDR3 coding DNA: TGTGCCAGCAGCCCCTCACAGGTCTATGGCTACACCTTC.